The T cell receptor beta chain under discussion was sequenced for a study of graft-versus-host responses after intestinal transplantation (dated by TCRdb to 2020 to 2022). For context, the study as a whole: The transplants that recipients got were multivisceral, liver-intestinal, or isolated intestinal. All recipients received anti-thymocyte globulin induction followed by maintenance tacrolimus and steroids for around three years. Bulk TCR-beta CDR3 sequencing was used to track graft-versus-host and host-versus-graft alloreactive T cell clones in the graft, circulation and bone marrow after intestinal transplantation. To identify alloreactive clones, pre-transplant mixed lymphocyte reaction products were sequenced and compared with unstimulated pre-transplant donor and recipient T cells. The cohort enrolled about two dozen intestinal transplant recipients, one of whom was a retransplant, and a few patients without pretransplant specimens were excluded. Donor T cell macrochimerism was defined as a peak of at least 4% donor T cells among recipient peripheral blood mononuclear cells. Samples from a few later patients were sequenced in-house on an Illumina MiSeq with MiXCR processing rather than by the commercial service.

The library was built by means of the immunoSEQ multiplex PCR assay. For most patients, genomic DNA was isolated with the Qiagen DNeasy Blood and Tissue Kit and sent frozen to Adaptive Biotechnologies for TCR sequencing. For most patients, genomic DNA was subjected to high-throughput TCR-beta CDR3 sequencing by Adaptive Biotechnologies. On the study's bioinformatics: Adaptive's ImmunoSEQ software supplied the TCR sequencing data for 15 to 20 patients, while MiXCR and VDJtools were used to process a few other patients. To correct CD4 versus CD8 sorting errors, sequences present in both subsets at a frequency ratio below 5:1 were removed. CDR3 nucleotide sequences shared by donor and recipient were removed because the origin of these sequences could not be assigned. At least 2-fold expansion over unstimulated cells and a minimum CFSE-low frequency of 0.002% (template counts) or 0.001% (read counts) were required for clones to be classified as alloreactive. A clone was considered mappable if detected in the sequenced pre-transplant spleen, lymph node, or MLR CFSE-low populations of the donor or recipient. The cumulative frequency of alloreactive clones was calculated as a percentage of all sequences, weighted by copy number. TCRdb holds this immuneACCESS table with in-frame rearrangements only. Some clones are missing; in checked studies, unresolved V genes explain under half, and the rest has no known cause. V and J calls and clone size are given by that table; D and trimming were obtained from the DNA. This sample is represented by approximately 130,000 clones; more than 90% of them were singletons. Approximately 0.17% of the sample lies in the top ten.

This clone has only one observation. The target of this receptor is not known. Per-base quality was not reported, and no clone a single base away is much larger than it. Results and caveats for the whole study, not just this receptor: Early after transplant, peak levels of circulating GvH clones were associated with declines in HvG clones. GvH clones were detected in recipient bone marrow, and some appeared earlier in ileal mucosa or blood, consistent with an intestinal mucosal origin. In the allografts of patients with donor T cell macrochimerism, GvH to HvG T cell clonal ratios were high. Conclusions were limited by the relatively low number and heterogeneity of intestinal transplant patients.

From a lookup of the germline V gene (reference sequence), CDR1 and CDR2 are GTSNPN and SVGIG. The CDR3 has 12 amino acids, counting the end cysteine and phenylalanine. Solely the CDR3 DNA is kept, with 36 bases framed from the first base. Trimming removed 5 bases from V and 0 bases from J, leaving 7 bases between the germline ends. The intended sense of this specimen's time point label: cells obtained before transplantation from donor or recipient. CD3+CD4+ and CD3+CD8+ populations were FACS-sorted from unstimulated pre-transplant donor and recipient cells taken from spleen or lymph nodes. The material sequenced was unstimulated CD4+ T cells sorted from spleen or lymph node cells, taken before intestinal transplant. This chain is built from TRBV30 and TRBJ1-1; the D gene lacks a confident call. The receptor comes from a human donor who received an intestinal transplant. CDR3 loop: CAWDRLNTEAFF. The DNA is TGTGCCTGGGACCGCCTGAACACTGAAGCTTTCTTT. When the CDR3 is completed using the reference TRBV30 and TRBJ1-1 genes on either side, the full variable domain is SQTIHQWPATLVQPVGSPLSLECTVEGTSNPNLYWYRQAAGRGLQLLFYSVGIGQISSEVPQNLSASRPQDRQFILSSKKLLLSDSGFYLCAWDRLNTEAFFGQGTRLTVV.